This T cell receptor beta chain stems from a study of CD8+CD57+ T cells in acquired aplastic anemia (dated by TCRdb to 2016 to 2018). With regard to the full study: A CD8+CD57+ expansion meant a frequency higher than the mean frequency seen in healthy subjects.

The patients picked for sequencing were ones in whom flow cytometry had shown an expansion of CD8+CD57+ cells. CD8+CD57+ effector memory cells were additionally sequenced from 2 of the 12 patients in whom enough cells were available. Severe acquired aplastic anemia was diagnosed in all patients according to International Study of Aplastic Anemia and Agranulocytosis and Camitta criteria. Patients had received no therapy at the time of blood sampling. Bead enrichment of CD8+CD57+ cells gave a mean DNA yield of approximately 1.6 ug. In the study, sorted CD4+ and CD8+ blood T cells from patients with severe aplastic anemia and from healthy subjects underwent deep sequencing of TCR repertoires. In the USA, patient enrollment took place under clinicaltrials.gov protocols 00001620, 01623167, 00001397, 00071045, 00081523 and 00961064. Ficoll-Paque density gradient centrifugation was used to isolate peripheral blood mononuclear cells.

As regards this clonotype: Its antigen has not been determined. No per-base quality is available; no much larger clone lies one base away.

Summary of the overall study and its limitations: Between patients and healthy controls, no significant difference in CD8+ Simpson's diversity was found (P=0.060). Although twenty-nine CD8+ CDR3 sequences were shared by patients and controls, these sequences appeared highly expressed in patients and within the immunodominant clones of patients. In patients, diversity was lower in CD8+CD57+ cells than in the total CD4+ and CD8+ cell pools.

TCR beta VDJ combination and CDR3 sequence profiling used genomic DNA as the template. TCR repertoire sequencing was run on an Illumina HiSeq 2000. On the study's bioinformatics: TRBV/TRBJ rearrangement plots, CDR3 size and DJ length profiles, and Simpson's diversity index were used to evaluate the repertoires. The most abundant DNA sequence in the deep sequencing data was taken as the immunodominant clone. CDR3 amino acid sequences were checked for sharing between subjects and were compared against published repertoires and the VDJdb database. TCRdb handled the public reads itself, with Q25 trimming in fastp and clone calling in MiXCR, and kept productive beta chains. CDR3 protein duplicates are merged, each entry listing the most common genes and DNA. TCRdb, rather than the study authors, made the V and J calls. Recorded for this sample are roughly 17,000 distinct CDR3 sequences; less than 45% of them occurred a single time. 80% to 90% of the sample lies in the top ten.

The sample was CD8+CD57+ T cells sorted from PBMCs. The cell subset or site tag for this specimen amounts to: bead-enriched CD8+CD57+ effector memory T cells from SAA patients. This TCR came from a human donor with aplastic anemia.

The CDR3 sequence is CASQTSSPSAGNTIYF. The DNA reads as follows: TGTGCCAGCCAAACGAGCTCGCCCTCAGCTGGAAACACCATATATTTT. Here the chain combines TRBV6-1 and TRBJ1-3; the D gene cannot be named for sure. The CDR3 runs 16 residues from the cysteine to the phenylalanine. Only CDR3 DNA is held: 48 bases, read in frame from base 1. Taken from the germline V gene, the CDR1 and CDR2 loops are MNHNS and SASEGT. The junction carries 19 bases between V and J, which are trimmed by 8 bases and 2 bases respectively.